The 21 T cell receptor beta chains presented below share a single source sample, sequenced in a study of breast tumors, draining lymph nodes, adjacent tissues. In TCRdb, the multiplex PCR reads were re-called with MiXCR into one record per CDR3 protein. The sample holds around 110,000 distinct CDR3 sequences, around 30% seen once. Samples came from axillary lymph nodes draining the breast cancer. Sequencing was done on a sample of axillary lymph node tissue. The receptors shown here come from a female donor with breast cancer. Some clones in this sample may be carry-over from other donors' samples.

As for this clonotype: A much larger clone lies one base from this, so it may be a read error. This chain links TRBV6-5 with TRBJ1-2; maybe TRBD1 (6 bases). V gave up 5 bases and J gave up 2 bases, with 9 bases separating them. This CDR3 comprises 13 residues. CDR1 is MNHEY, CDR2 SVGAGI, per germline. DNA of the CDR3: TGTGCCAGCAGTCACGACAGGAACTATGGCTACACCTTC. The encoded protein is CASSHDRNYGYTF.

As to this clonotype: One base away lies a much larger clone, so this may be a sequencing read error. The chain combines TRBV15 with TRBJ1-1; 7 nucleotides agree with TRBD1. The germline gives CDR1 LNHNV, CDR2 YYDKDF (reference sequence). This CDR3 has 15 amino acids. The DNA of the CDR3 is TGTGTCACCAGCAGTTACAGGGGTGCGAACACTGAAGCTTTCTTT. Translated: CVTSSYRGANTEAFF.

Concerning this clonotype itself: Because it lacks the conserved phenylalanine or tryptophan at the end, this CDR3 is likely a read error. This sequence joins TRBV7-3 and TRBJ1-2, with D unresolved. Germline CDR1 SGHTA, CDR2 FQGTGA. CDR3 length: 14 residues. V was cut by 4 bases and J by 0 bases, with 9 bases left in between. CDR3 loop: CASSSGGANYGYTH. The CDR3 coding sequence is TGTGCCAGCAGCTCCGGAGGAGCTAACTATGGCTACACCCAC.

In its sample, this clonotype was seen many times. J is TRBJ2-1 and V is TRBV15; 10 bases map to TRBD2. The CDR3 has 16 residues. Per germline, CDR1 LNHNV and CDR2 YYDKDF (reference sequence). The ends lost 5 bases at V and 8 bases at J; junction bases unmatched: 12. CDR3 region: CATSRGGASGRDEQFF. CDR3 coding DNA: TGTGCCACCAGCCGAGGGGGGGCTAGCGGGAGAGATGAGCAGTTCTTC. Using reference TRBV15 and TRBJ2-1 for the parts outside the CDR3, the full variable domain is DAMVIQNPRYQVTQFGKPVTLSCSQTLNHNVMYWYQQKSSQAPKLLFHYYDKDFNNEADTPDNFQSRRPNTSFCFLDIRSPGLGDTAMYLCATSRGGASGRDEQFFGPGTRLTVL.

A note on this clonotype: This may be a read error, as it is one base from a much larger clone. The chain combines TRBV6-5 with TRBJ2-6; D ambiguous. The CDR3 is made up of 18 amino acids. Trimming left V 4 bases short and J 0 bases short, with 16 bases between. CDR1 is MNHEY, CDR2 SVGAGI, per germline. CDR3 in amino acids: CASSSSSSPSSGANVLTF. For the CDR3, the DNA is TGTGCCAGCAGTTCCTCGAGTTCCCCGAGCTCTGGGGCCAACGTCCTGACTTTC.

This clonotype was detected many times. This could be a read error, since a much larger clone is one nucleotide away. No conserved phenylalanine or tryptophan ends this CDR3, so it is likely a read error. The rearrangement uses TRBV7-2 and TRBJ2-5; D possibly corresponds to TRBD2 (5 bases). Trimming pared 4 bases from V and 1 base from J, leaving 10 bases between. The CDR3 runs 14 residues. Germline assignment: CDR1 SGHTA and CDR2 FQGNSA. The CDR3 bases are TGTGCCAGCAGCTCCCCGGGGAGCCAAGAGACCCAGTACCTC. As protein: CASSSPGSQETQYL.

This clonotype was recorded many times. The junction shows a germline mismatch at one end, possibly a read error. The chain has TRBV20-1 and TRBJ2-1, with D unresolved. The CDR3 loop spans 11 amino acids. Germline loops: CDR1 DFQATT, CDR2 SNEGSKA (reference sequence). CDR3 sequence: CSARDPLIEVF. The DNA of the CDR3 is TGCAGTGCTAGAGATCCCCTCATAGAGGTCTTC.

This rearrangement joins TRBV2 to TRBJ2-3; D may be TRBD1 (5 bases). The V end lost 6 bases, the J end lost 4 bases, and 11 bases lay between the germline ends. CDR3 length equals 13 residues. Per the germline V gene, CDR1 is SNHLY and CDR2 is FYNNEI. The CDR3 DNA reads as TGTGCCAGCAGCATTATCAGGGCAGATACGCAGTATTTT. Its protein is CASSIIRADTQYF.

This clonotype was detected ten times or more. The chain has TRBV5-1 and TRBJ2-3; 9 nucleotides line up with TRBD2. The germline V gene has CDR1 SGHRS and CDR2 YFSETQ. The J segment lost 3 bases and the V segment lost 1 base, leaving 6 bases of the junction unmatched. This CDR3 region has 16 residues. CDR3 nucleotide sequence: TGCGCCAGCAGCTTGTCCGCGGGAGGGATTACAGATACGCAGTATTTT. Protein product: CASSLSAGGITDTQYF.

This clonotype was counted only a few times. Given a much more abundant clone one base away, this may be a read error. This sequence joins TRBV20-1 and TRBJ2-3, with TRBD1 identical over 7 bases. From germline, CDR1 is DFQATT and CDR2 SNEGSKA (reference sequence). V shed 3 bases, J shed 8 bases, and the junction held 11 bases outside the gene matches. This CDR3 is 14 amino acids long. As DNA, the CDR3 is TGCAGTGCTAGTAGGGGGCCCACTCGAGCTACGCAGTATTTT. Amino acids: CSASRGPTRATQYF.

This clonotype was counted at least ten times. V and J are TRBV9 and TRBJ2-3; D is unclear. Trimming left V 2 bases short and J 1 base short, with 8 bases between. This CDR3 has 14 amino acids. Germline V lookup: CDR1 SGDLS, CDR2 YYNGEE. Here the CDR3 reads CASSVSQRTDTQYF. In nucleotides, the CDR3 is TGTGCCAGCAGCGTTAGTCAGCGCACAGATACGCAGTATTTT.

The chain combines TRBV15 with TRBJ2-1, with D possibly TRBD1 on 6 matching bases. Germline values: CDR1 LNHNV, CDR2 YYDKDF (reference sequence). This CDR3 is built from 18 residues. V gave up 0 bases and J gave up 7 bases, with 22 bases separating them. In DNA form, the CDR3 reads TGTGCCACCAGCAGAGATCCGATAGGGGGTACTTGGTCGAATGAGCAGTTCTTC. Residues: CATSRDPIGGTWSNEQFF.

This clonotype was seen ten or more times. This CDR3 is CASSFRGAGEQFF. The DNA of the CDR3 is TGTGCCAGCAGCTTTAGGGGGGCTGGTGAGCAGTTCTTC. The rearrangement joins TRBV7-9 to TRBJ2-1; perhaps D is TRBD1 or TRBD2 (6 bases each). The V gene's germline CDR1 is SEHNR and CDR2 FQNEAQ (reference sequence). V was shortened by 3 bases and J by 9 bases, with 12 bases between the two germline ends. The CDR3 loop spans 13 amino acids.

Worth noting for this clonotype: One end of the junction is discordant with germline, which a read error may explain. The rearrangement uses TRBV4-1 and TRBJ1-1; 9 bases map to TRBD1. There are 15 residues in the CDR3. Per the germline V gene, CDR1 is MGHRA and CDR2 is YSYEKL. Here the CDR3 reads CASSHSRQGGNEVFF. CDR3 in DNA: TGCGCCAGCAGCCACAGCCGACAGGGGGGGAATGAAGTTTTCTTT.

As for this clonotype: The DNA is omitted, as the CDR3 cannot be located on it reliably, and the CDR3 follows TCRdb's listing. This chain links TRBV7-9 with TRBJ2-2. The CDR3 is 20 amino acids long, termini counted. Per the germline V gene, CDR1 is SEHNR and CDR2 is FQNEAQ (reference sequence). This chain's CDR3 is CASSLDLGNIQYFGAGELFF.

Notes on this clonotype: It may be a read error: a sequence one base away is much more abundant. The chain couples TRBV7-9 to TRBJ2-3; D may be TRBD2 (6 bases). The V gene's germline CDR1 is SEHNR and CDR2 FQNEAQ (reference sequence). The CDR3 has 17 amino acids. The CDR3 region is CASSPELSGLSTDPQYF. DNA of the CDR3: TGTGCCAGCAGCCCCGAGCTGTCGGGACTTAGCACAGATCCGCAGTATTTT.

This clonotype was seen at least ten times. CDR3 DNA sequence: TGTGCCAGCAGCTTTTCGCGGGGGTCGAGTGAGACCCAGTACTTC. This translates into CASSFSRGSSETQYF. The rearrangement uses TRBV5-6 and TRBJ2-5, with 7 bases that match TRBD2. The length of the CDR3 is 15 residues. Trimming cost V 2 bases and J 5 bases; bases outside gene matches: 9. Germline-derived CDR1 and CDR2 are SGHDT and YYEEEE.

This clonotype came up a few times. The V gene is TRBV10-3, the J gene TRBJ2-7; 7 bases map to TRBD1. This CDR3 is 18 amino acids long. Looked up from germline, CDR1 is ENHRY and CDR2 is SYGVKD. After removal of 0 bases from V and 0 bases from J, the junction contained 11 bases not matched to a gene. As DNA, the CDR3 is TGTGCCATCAGTGAGTCGACATTTCTCGGGACAGTCTCCTACGAGCAGTACTTC. Residues: CAISESTFLGTVSYEQYF.

This clonotype was recorded at least ten times. The chain recombines TRBV7-6 with TRBJ1-5, with D tentatively TRBD1 (5 bases). Trimming pared 2 bases from V and 9 bases from J, leaving 23 bases between. CDR3 length equals 17 residues. Germline-derived CDR1 and CDR2 are SGHVS and FNYEAQ. This CDR3 is CASSLWSGGRDVPPQHF. CDR3 bases: TGTGCCAGCAGCTTATGGAGCGGGGGGAGGGATGTTCCGCCCCAGCATTTT.

This clonotype was counted many times. The rearrangement joins TRBV10-3 to TRBJ2-2, with D possibly matching TRBD1 (6 bases). V gave up 7 bases and J gave up 5 bases, with 11 bases separating them. This CDR3 comprises 13 residues. Germline lookup yields CDR1 ENHRY and CDR2 SYGVKD. The CDR3 is CAINDRKTGELFF. The DNA for the CDR3 is TGTGCCATCAACGACAGGAAAACCGGGGAGCTGTTTTTT.

Only a few counts were recorded for this clonotype. The chain has TRBV27 and TRBJ1-1; perhaps TRBD1 as D (6 bases). The CDR3 extends over 12 amino acids. Trimming removed 6 bases at V and 5 bases at J, with 10 bases between. The germline V gene has CDR1 MNHEY and CDR2 SMNVEV (reference sequence). CDR3 protein: CASRKRGTEAFF. Here the CDR3 DNA reads TGTGCCAGCAGGAAGAGGGGGACTGAAGCTTTCTTT.